This T cell receptor beta chain was captured by sequencing in a study of T cell repertoires in cytomegalovirus infection. CDR1 SNHLY and CDR2 FYNNEI come from the germline V gene. The CDR3 runs to 12 residues. The V end lost 3 bases, the J end lost 11 bases, and 11 bases lay between the germline ends. TCRdb analysed the reads with MiXCR anew, one entry per CDR3 protein. The sample lists 400,000 to 550,000 distinct CDR3 sequences; about 11% were seen once. This clonotype showed up many times. The receptor comes from a human donor in good health (CMV status not recorded). Some clones in this sample may be carry-over from other donors' samples. Material for sequencing was PBMCs. The chain recombines TRBV2 with TRBJ1-5, with D uncertain. The chain's CDR3 is CASSEGSSSQHF. The CDR3 DNA reads TGTGCCAGCAGTGAGGGGTCCTCTTCCCAGCATTTT.